This T cell receptor beta chain was observed in a study of shared clonotypes between healthy human individuals. Data came from immunoSEQ multiplex PCR; TCRdb stores just in-frame clones and leaves some out. The data show about 500,000 clones, 77% seen once. This CDR3 is 15 amino acids long. With 4 bases clipped from V and 2 bases from J, the junction kept 6 bases outside the gene matches. CDR1 is SGHRS and CDR2 is YFSETQ in the germline V gene. The sequence was obtained from a woman between 40 and 55 years old in good health. Some clones in this sample may be carry-over from other donors' samples. V gene TRBV5-1 combines with J gene TRBJ2-3; TRBD1 matches 8 bases. Source material: PBMCs. Here the CDR3 reads CASSPGQEATDTQYF. The CDR3 nucleotides are TGCGCCAGCAGCCCGGGACAGGAGGCCACAGATACGCAGTATTTT.